Following are 13 T cell receptor beta chains from one sample sequenced in a study of patients and donors after allogeneic stem cell transplantation. TCRdb analysed the RT-PCR reads with MiXCR anew, one entry per CDR3 protein. The sample yields about a million distinct CDR3 sequences, 15% to 20% seen once. The sequencing input was blood, either unsorted or a sorted T cell fraction (not recorded which). The source of these receptors is a human donor who was either an allogeneic HSCT recipient or a stem cell or donor lymphocyte infusion donor (not recorded which). It is not recorded whose cells these are; they may come from a transplant donor.

In its sample, this clonotype was seen many times. The CDR3 nucleotides read TGCAGCGTTGAATCAGCTAGCTCTGGAAACACCATATATTTT. Residues: CSVESASSGNTIYF. This chain connects TRBV29-1 to TRBJ1-3; no firm D call. Trimming stripped 2 bases from V and 0 bases from J, with 8 bases between. The germline CDR1 and CDR2 sequences are SQVTM and ANQGSEA. The CDR3 totals 14 residues.

This clonotype appeared a few times. The J gene is TRBJ2-1, the V gene TRBV7-9; D assignment may be TRBD1 or TRBD2 (5 bases each). The CDR3 spans 14 residues. V lost 3 bases, J lost 6 bases, and 12 bases lay in between. The germline gives CDR1 SEHNR, CDR2 FQNEAQ (reference sequence). The CDR3, as DNA: TGTGCCAGCAGCTTCGAGGGGAATTTCAATGAGCAGTTCTTC. This encodes CASSFEGNFNEQFF. The full variable domain, its missing parts supplied by reference TRBV7-9 and TRBJ2-1, is DTGVSQNPRHKITKRGQNVTFRCDPISEHNRLYWYRQTLGQGPEFLTYFQNEAQLEKSRLLSDRFSAERPKGSFSTLEIQRTEQGDSAMYLCASSFEGNFNEQFFGPGTRLTVL.

This clonotype was observed a few times. The gene calls are TRBV6-1 and TRBJ2-1, with TRBD2 matching 7 bases. The CDR3 is 14 residues long. The ends lost 7 bases at V and 5 bases at J; junction bases unmatched: 8. Germline assignment: CDR1 MNHNS and CDR2 SASEGT. CDR3 DNA: TGTGCCAGCAAACTATACGGGACTAACAATGAGCAGTTCTTC. Residues: CASKLYGTNNEQFF.

The V gene is TRBV5-1, the J gene TRBJ2-4; the D call may be TRBD1 or TRBD2 (5 bases each). The V gene lost 4 bases and the J gene lost 1 base, with 9 bases spanning the gap. Germline V lookup: CDR1 SGHRS, CDR2 YFSETQ. The CDR3 consists of 14 residues. This chain's CDR3 is CASSDWGAKNIQYF. CDR3 coding DNA: TGCGCCAGCAGCGACTGGGGGGCCAAAAACATTCAGTACTTC.

This clonotype has only a few counts. The gene calls are TRBV7-2 and TRBJ1-2, with D hard to call. This CDR3 is built from 15 residues. Trimming took 5 bases from V and 3 from J, leaving 16 bases between them. Germline assignment: CDR1 SGHTA and CDR2 FQGNSA. CDR3 sequence: CASSLRQALYYGYTF. CDR3 coding DNA: TGTGCCAGCAGCCTCCGGCAGGCCCTCTACTATGGCTACACCTTC.

The sample holds a few counts of this clonotype. This chain joins TRBV24-1 and TRBJ2-6; no definite D call. The CDR3 consists of 12 residues. Trimming took off 9 bases at V and 4 bases at J, with 6 bases between the two ends. Germline CDR1 reads KGHDR; CDR2 reads SFDVKD. CDR3: CATHAGANVLTF. CDR3 nucleotides: TGTGCCACCCACGCAGGGGCCAACGTCCTGACTTTC.

The genes are TRBV5-1 and TRBJ2-3; 12 nucleotides agree with TRBD2. This CDR3 has 15 amino acids. Germline CDR1 and CDR2: SGHRS and YFSETQ. Trimming took 8 bases from V and 4 from J; bases not matched to a gene: 8. The CDR3 is CASLAGGPGADTQYF. Here the CDR3 DNA reads TGCGCCAGTCTAGCGGGGGGGCCTGGGGCAGATACGCAGTATTTT.

This clonotype was counted only a few times. This CDR3 is CSASVDRVFEQYF. In DNA, the CDR3 is TGCAGTGCTAGTGTGGACAGGGTATTCGAGCAGTACTTC. The chain is built from TRBV20-1 and TRBJ2-7, with 8 nucleotides matching TRBD1. With 3 bases clipped from V and 6 bases from J, the junction kept 7 bases outside the gene matches. There are 13 residues in the CDR3. Looked up from germline, CDR1 is DFQATT and CDR2 is SNEGSKA (reference sequence).

This clonotype was seen only a few times. The V call is TRBV3-1, the J call TRBJ1-2; D is unclear. Germline CDR1 reads LGHDT; CDR2 reads YNNKEL (reference sequence). Trimming pared 2 bases from V and 5 bases from J, leaving 9 bases between. The CDR3 covers 13 residues. The CDR3 spells CASSQTRAYGYTF. CDR3 in DNA: TGTGCCAGCAGCCAAACGAGAGCATATGGCTACACCTTC.

This clonotype was seen a handful of times. This chain links TRBV12-3 or TRBV12-4 with TRBJ2-7, with D perhaps matching TRBD2 (5 bases). The V gene lost 5 bases and the J gene lost 1 base, with 21 bases spanning the gap. This CDR3 comprises 17 residues. Written as DNA, the CDR3 is TGTGCCAGCAGTCGCCCAGGAGGCGCCCGGGATTCCTACGAGCAGTACTTC. This gives the protein CASSRPGGARDSYEQYF.

This chain uses TRBV12-3 or TRBV12-4 with TRBJ2-1, with D perhaps TRBD2 (6 bases). This CDR3 has 17 residues. Trimming pared 5 bases from V and 3 bases from J, leaving 20 bases between. The CDR3 region is CASSTRDSASLYNEQFF. The CDR3 nucleotides read TGTGCCAGCAGTACGCGGGACTCCGCTTCTCTCTACAATGAGCAGTTCTTC.

The chain has TRBV5-1 and TRBJ2-5; possibly TRBD2 for D (5 bases). V was cut by 0 bases and J by 5 bases, with 11 bases left in between. The CDR3 loop spans 14 amino acids. The V gene's germline CDR1 is SGHRS and CDR2 YFSETQ. CDR3 region: CASSLDSRGETQYF. The CDR3 DNA is TGCGCCAGCAGCTTGGACTCCCGAGGGGAGACCCAGTACTTC. The whole variable domain, filled in from reference TRBV5-1 and TRBJ2-5, reads KAGVTQTPRYLIKTRGQQVTLSCSPISGHRSVSWYQQTPGQGLQFLFEYFSETQRNKGNFPGRFSGRQFSNSRSEMNVSTLELGDSALYLCASSLDSRGETQYFGPGTRLLVL.

This chain connects TRBV2 to TRBJ2-3; a weak D match, TRBD1 (5 bases). This CDR3 region has 13 residues. CDR1 SNHLY and CDR2 FYNNEI come from the germline V gene. The germline V and J ends were trimmed by 6 bases and 2 bases, with 9 bases remaining between them. CDR3 sequence: CASRRTPTDTQYF. The DNA of the CDR3 is TGTGCCAGCAGGCGGACACCCACAGATACGCAGTATTTT.